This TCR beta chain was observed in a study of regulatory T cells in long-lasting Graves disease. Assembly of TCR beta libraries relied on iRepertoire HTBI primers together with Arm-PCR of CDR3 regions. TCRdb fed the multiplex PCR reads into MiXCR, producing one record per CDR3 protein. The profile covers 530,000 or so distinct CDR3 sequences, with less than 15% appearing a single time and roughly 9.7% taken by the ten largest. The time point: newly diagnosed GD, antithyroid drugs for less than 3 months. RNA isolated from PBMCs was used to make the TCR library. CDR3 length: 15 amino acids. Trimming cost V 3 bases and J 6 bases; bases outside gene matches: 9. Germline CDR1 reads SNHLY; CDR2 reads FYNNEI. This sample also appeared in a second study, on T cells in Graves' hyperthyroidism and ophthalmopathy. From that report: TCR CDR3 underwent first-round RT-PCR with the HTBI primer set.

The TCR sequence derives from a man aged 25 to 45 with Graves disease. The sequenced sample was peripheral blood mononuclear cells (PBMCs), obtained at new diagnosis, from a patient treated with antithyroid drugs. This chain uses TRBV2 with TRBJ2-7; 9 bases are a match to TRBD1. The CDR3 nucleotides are TGTGCCAGCAGTGATACCGGGACAGGGTTGTCCGAGCAGTACTTC. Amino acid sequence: CASSDTGTGLSEQYF.